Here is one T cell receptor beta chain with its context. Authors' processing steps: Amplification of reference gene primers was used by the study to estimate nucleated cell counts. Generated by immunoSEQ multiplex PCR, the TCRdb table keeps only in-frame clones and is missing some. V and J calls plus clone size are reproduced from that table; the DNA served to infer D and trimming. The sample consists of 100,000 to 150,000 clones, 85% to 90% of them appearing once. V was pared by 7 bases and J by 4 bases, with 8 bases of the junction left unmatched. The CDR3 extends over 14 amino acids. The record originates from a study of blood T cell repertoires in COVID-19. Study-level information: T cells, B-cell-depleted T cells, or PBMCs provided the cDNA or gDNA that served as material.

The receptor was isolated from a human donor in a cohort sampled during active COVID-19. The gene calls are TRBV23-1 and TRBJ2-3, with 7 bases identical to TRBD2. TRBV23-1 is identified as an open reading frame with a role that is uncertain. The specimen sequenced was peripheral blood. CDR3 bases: TGCGCCAGCAACGAGGGAGGGCCCCCAGATACGCAGTATTTT. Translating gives CASNEGGPPDTQYF.